The sequence of this T cell receptor (beta chain) was determined in a study of PD-1 blockade in classical Hodgkin lymphoma. Study-wide findings and caveats: Lower baseline TCR diversity was reported for newly diagnosed patients than for healthy donors. TCR diversity in CD4+, not CD8+, cells rose significantly by C4D1.

Produced via immunoSEQ multiplex PCR; TCRdb's table is partial and in-frame only. The sample contains over 80,000 clones, about 77% of which appear only once. As concerns this clone: Its cognate antigen is unknown.

J was trimmed by 3 bases and V by 4 bases; bases with no gene match: 11. The germline V gene encodes CDR1 LNHDA and CDR2 SQIVND (reference sequence). The CDR3 totals 18 residues. This sample's time point: cycle 4 day 1 (C4D1), after 6 weeks of nivolumab. Each patient's relapse followed autologous stem cell transplantation, and brentuximab vedotin exposure varied. The specimen was peripheral blood mononuclear cells (PBMCs), collected before the fourth cycle of nivolumab. The genes are TRBV19 and TRBJ2-2; 10 bases line up with TRBD2. The sequence derives from a human donor with classical Hodgkin lymphoma. In DNA form, the CDR3 reads TGTGCCAGTAGTACCACCTCAGCGGGAGGGTCCGACACCGGGGAGCTGTTTTTT. It yields the protein CASSTTSAGGSDTGELFF.